These 18 T cell receptor beta chains were sequenced from one sample in a study of T cells in localized non-small cell lung cancer. Sequencing was performed with immunoSEQ multiplex PCR; in TCRdb, only in-frame clones are kept and a portion is missing. The sample lists 50,000 to 55,000 clones, 80% to 85% occurring once. Here the sequenced sample was peripheral blood mononuclear cells, taken before any cancer treatment. These receptors all come from a man aged 35 to 70 with stage III lung adenocarcinoma.

The CDR3 nucleotides are TGTGCCAGTAGTATACGGAACCAGCACTATACCTATGGCTACACCTTC. Translating it yields CASSIRNQHYTYGYTF. The V and J genes are TRBV19 and TRBJ1-2; D uncertain. V lost 2 bases and J 4 bases, leaving 17 bases between the germline ends. Germline CDR1 reads LNHDA; CDR2 reads SQIVND (reference sequence). The CDR3 length is 16 residues.

V usage is TRBV27 and J usage is TRBJ2-1; 12 bases are shared with TRBD2. The CDR3 covers 16 residues. J lost 8 bases, V lost 8 bases, and 13 bases had no gene match. Germline V gene data show CDR1 as MNHEY and CDR2 as SMNVEV (reference sequence). The CDR3 sequence: CASVPLAGGPIDEQFF. The CDR3 bases are TGTGCCAGCGTCCCTCTAGCGGGGGGGCCAATAGATGAGCAGTTCTTC.

The V and J genes are TRBV19 and TRBJ2-7, with TRBD1 as a possible D gene (6 bases). Trimming pared 4 bases from V and 1 base from J, leaving 11 bases between. There are 14 residues in the CDR3. Germline V gene sequence: CDR1 LNHDA, CDR2 SQIVND (reference sequence). DNA for the CDR3: TGTGCCAGTAGTACAGGGGCAGGGTCCTACGAGCAGTACTTC. As protein: CASSTGAGSYEQYF.

CDR3 coding DNA: TGTGCCAGCAGCTTAGACAGTTCGAACACTGAAGCTTTCTTT. As protein: CASSLDSSNTEAFF. The V gene is TRBV7-2, the J gene TRBJ1-1; D is ambiguous. From germline, CDR1 is SGHTA and CDR2 FQGNSA. V gave up 1 base and J gave up 1 base, with 7 bases separating them. This CDR3 spans 14 amino acids.

V usage is TRBV2 and J usage is TRBJ2-7, with D possibly TRBD2 on 5 matching bases. V was shortened by 8 bases and J by 6 bases, with 20 bases between the two germline ends. Germline loops: CDR1 SNHLY, CDR2 FYNNEI. The length of the CDR3 is 14 residues. The CDR3 spells CASGQHEEASEQYF. CDR3 sequence (DNA): TGTGCCAGCGGTCAACATGAGGAGGCAAGCGAGCAGTACTTC.

This chain joins TRBV9 and TRBJ2-7; D might be TRBD2 (6 bases). This CDR3 has 12 amino acids. CDR1 SGDLS and CDR2 YYNGEE come from the germline V gene. Trimming left V 0 bases short and J 6 bases short, with 7 bases between. The CDR3 region is CASSVVGGEQYF. CDR3 bases: TGTGCCAGCAGCGTAGTCGGGGGCGAGCAGTACTTC.

The chain links TRBV5-6 to TRBJ2-7; the D call may be TRBD1 or TRBD2 (7 bases each). This CDR3 spans 13 amino acids. V was trimmed by 10 bases and J by 0 bases, leaving 14 bases between them. Germline V gene data show CDR1 as SGHDT and CDR2 as YYEEEE. In DNA form, the CDR3 reads TGTGCCGGGGGGGACAGTAACTCCTACGAGCAGTACTTC. Amino acids: CAGGDSNSYEQYF.

The chain recombines TRBV30 with TRBJ2-2; D gene unclear. The CDR3 extends over 13 amino acids. In germline, CDR1 is GTSNPN, CDR2 SVGIG (reference sequence). V lost 0 bases and J 4 bases, leaving 6 bases between the germline ends. CDR3 protein: CAWSVLSTGELFF. CDR3 nucleotide sequence: TGTGCCTGGAGTGTACTATCCACCGGGGAGCTGTTTTTT.

This clone has just one count. The CDR3 DNA follows: TGCGCCAGCAGCTTGAGAGGGGATCTGGAGACCCAGTACTTC. Translation gives CASSLRGDLETQYF. This chain uses TRBV5-1 with TRBJ2-5; either TRBD1 or TRBD2 may fit D (5 bases each). The CDR3 totals 14 residues. Deletions cut 1 base from V and 5 bases from J, with 12 bases between. Per the germline V gene, CDR1 is SGHRS and CDR2 is YFSETQ.

This clone appeared a single time. The CDR3 here is CASSPGTERPDTQYF. CDR3 DNA: TGTGCCAGCAGCCCCGGGACGGAACGCCCAGATACGCAGTATTTT. The chain combines TRBV6-6 with TRBJ2-3; D assignment may be TRBD1 or TRBD2 (5 bases each). The V end was cut by 6 bases, the J end by 4 bases, with 17 bases between. Germline V gives CDR1 MNHNY, CDR2 SVGAGI (reference sequence). The CDR3 length is 15 residues.

The sample holds a few counts of this clone. The chain uses TRBV7-5 and TRBJ2-7; the table's D gene call, TRBD2, was not cross checked with the DNA. TRBV7-5 is labeled a pseudogene. The CDR3 length is 17 residues. Here the CDR3 reads CVRSSPGRAGGLHEQYF. The CDR3 bases are TGTGTCAGAAGCTCCCCGGGAAGAGCGGGTGGTCTACACGAGCAGTACTTC.

This rearrangement joins TRBV6-1 to TRBJ1-1; D unresolved. There are 13 residues in the CDR3. Trimming removed 7 bases at V and 4 bases at J, with 13 bases between. Germline V gene data show CDR1 as MNHNS and CDR2 as SASEGT. CDR3 in amino acids: CASTTDHFTEAFF. CDR3 DNA: TGTGCCAGCACCACAGATCACTTCACTGAAGCTTTCTTT.

The chain employs TRBV14 and TRBJ2-1; no reliable D call. Germline V CDR1 and CDR2: SGHDN, FVKESK. V was shortened by 0 bases and J by 0 bases, with 6 bases between the two germline ends. The CDR3 spans 15 residues. CDR3 DNA sequence: TGTGCCAGCAGCCAAGATGACATCTCCTACAATGAGCAGTTCTTC. Translated: CASSQDDISYNEQFF. Complete variable domain (other parts from reference TRBV14 and TRBJ2-1): EAGVTQFPSHSVIEKGQTVTLRCDPISGHDNLYWYRRVMGKEIKFLLHFVKESKQDESGMPNNRFLAERTGGTYSTLKVQPAELEDSGVYFCASSQDDISYNEQFFGPGTRLTVL.

The chain combines TRBV25-1 with TRBJ2-7; no firm D call. CDR1 is MGHDK and CDR2 is SYGVNS in the germline V gene. CDR3 size: 11 residues. Deletions cut 6 bases from V and 7 bases from J, with 10 bases between. The CDR3 spells CASSHSGEQYF. CDR3 nucleotides: TGTGCCAGCAGCCATTCAGGAGAGCAGTACTTC.

The gene calls are TRBV10-3 and TRBJ1-1; D is unclear. Trimming shortened V by 9 bases and J by 1 base, and 9 bases separated the two germline ends. Germline V lookup: CDR1 ENHRY, CDR2 SYGVKD. The CDR3 totals 12 residues. This chain's CDR3 is CAMTTGNTEAFF. CDR3 in DNA: TGTGCCATGACGACCGGGAACACTGAAGCTTTCTTT.

The rearrangement links TRBV9 to TRBJ2-5, with D hard to call. The V gene lost 0 bases and the J gene lost 0 bases, with 6 bases spanning the gap. This CDR3 region has 14 residues. From germline, CDR1 is SGDLS and CDR2 YYNGEE. The CDR3, as DNA: TGTGCCAGCAGCGTAGGTCCAAACCAAGAGACCCAGTACTTC. The encoded protein is CASSVGPNQETQYF.

The chain is built from TRBV4-2 and TRBJ2-7; no clear D. CDR1 LGHNA and CDR2 YNFKEQ come from the germline V gene. The CDR3 is made up of 12 amino acids. With 0 bases removed from V and 2 bases from J, the gap between germline ends came to 2 bases. DNA for the CDR3: TGTGCCAGCAGCCAAGATGCCTACGAGCAGTACTTC. Its translation is CASSQDAYEQYF.

This clone appeared a few times. J is TRBJ2-1 and V is TRBV7-2; TRBD2 matches 14 bases. With V trimmed by 3 bases and J by 8 bases, 6 bases remained unmatched. Per the germline V gene, CDR1 is SGHTA and CDR2 is FQGNSA. This CDR3 region has 16 residues. The CDR3 nucleotides are TGTGCCAGCAGCTTGACTAGCGGGGGGGTTTTAGATGAGCAGTTCTTC. Translation: CASSLTSGGVLDEQFF.